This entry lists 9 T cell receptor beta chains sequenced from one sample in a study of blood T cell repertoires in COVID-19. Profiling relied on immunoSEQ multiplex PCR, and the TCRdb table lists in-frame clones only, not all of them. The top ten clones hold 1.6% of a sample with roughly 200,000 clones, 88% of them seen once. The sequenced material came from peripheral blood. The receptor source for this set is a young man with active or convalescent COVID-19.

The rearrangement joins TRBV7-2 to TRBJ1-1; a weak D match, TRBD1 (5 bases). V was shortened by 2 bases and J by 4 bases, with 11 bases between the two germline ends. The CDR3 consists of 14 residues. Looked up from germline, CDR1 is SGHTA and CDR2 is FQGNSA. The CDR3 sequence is CASSLQQAGTEAFF. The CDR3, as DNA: TGTGCCAGCAGCTTACAACAGGCTGGCACTGAAGCTTTCTTT.

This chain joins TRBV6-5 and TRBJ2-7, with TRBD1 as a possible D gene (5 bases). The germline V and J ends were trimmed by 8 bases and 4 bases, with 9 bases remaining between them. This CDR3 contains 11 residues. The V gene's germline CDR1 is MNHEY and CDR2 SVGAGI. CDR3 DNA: TGTGCCAGCGGGGCTAAGTACGAGCAGTACTTC. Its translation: CASGAKYEQYF.

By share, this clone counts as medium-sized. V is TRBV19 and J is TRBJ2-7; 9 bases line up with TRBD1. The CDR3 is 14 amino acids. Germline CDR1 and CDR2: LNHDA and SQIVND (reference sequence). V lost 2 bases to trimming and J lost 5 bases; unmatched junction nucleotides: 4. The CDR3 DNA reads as TGTGCCAGTAGTATAAGGGACAGGGATGACGAGCAGTACTTC. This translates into CASSIRDRDDEQYF.

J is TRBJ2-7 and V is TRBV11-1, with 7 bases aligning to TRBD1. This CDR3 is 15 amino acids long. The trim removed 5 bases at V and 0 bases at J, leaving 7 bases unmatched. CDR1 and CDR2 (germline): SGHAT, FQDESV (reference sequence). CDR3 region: CASSAGQEISYEQYF. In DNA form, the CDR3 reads TGTGCCAGCAGCGCAGGACAGGAAATCTCCTACGAGCAGTACTTC. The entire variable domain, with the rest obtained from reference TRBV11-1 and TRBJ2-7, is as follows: EAEVAQSPRYKITEKSQAVAFWCDPISGHATLYWYRQILGQGPELLVQFQDESVVDDSQLPKDRFSAERLKGVDSTLKIQPAELGDSAMYLCASSAGQEISYEQYFGPGTRLTVT.

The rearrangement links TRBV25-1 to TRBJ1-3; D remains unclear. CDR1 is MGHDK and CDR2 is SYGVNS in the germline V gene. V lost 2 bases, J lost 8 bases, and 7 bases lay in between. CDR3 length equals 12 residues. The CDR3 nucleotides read TGTGCCAGCAGTGAAAGGAGAGACACCATATATTTT. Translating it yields CASSERRDTIYF.

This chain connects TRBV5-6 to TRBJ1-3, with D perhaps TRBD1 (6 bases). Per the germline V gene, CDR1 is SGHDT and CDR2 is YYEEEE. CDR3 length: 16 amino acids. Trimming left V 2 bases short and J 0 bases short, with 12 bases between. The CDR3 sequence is CASSFLDSFSGNTIYF. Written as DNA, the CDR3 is TGTGCCAGCAGCTTCCTGGACAGTTTCTCTGGAAACACCATATATTTT. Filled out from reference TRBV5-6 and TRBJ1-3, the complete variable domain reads DAGVTQSPTHLIKTRGQQVTLRCSPKSGHDTVSWYQQALGQGPQFIFQYYEEEERQRGNFPDRFSGHQFPNYSSELNVNALLLGDSALYLCASSFLDSFSGNTIYFGEGSWLTVV.

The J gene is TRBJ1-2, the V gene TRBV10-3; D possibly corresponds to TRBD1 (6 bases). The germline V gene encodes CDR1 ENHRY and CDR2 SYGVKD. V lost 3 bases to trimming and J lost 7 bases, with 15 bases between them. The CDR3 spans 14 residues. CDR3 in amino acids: CAISDSGRGAGYTF. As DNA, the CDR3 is TGTGCCATCAGTGATTCAGGCCGGGGGGCTGGCTACACCTTC.

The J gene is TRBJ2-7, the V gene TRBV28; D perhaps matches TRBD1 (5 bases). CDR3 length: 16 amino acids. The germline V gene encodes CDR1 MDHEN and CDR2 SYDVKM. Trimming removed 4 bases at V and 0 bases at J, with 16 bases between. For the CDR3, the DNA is TGTGCCAGCAGTTCCCGACAGAACCAATTCTCCTACGAGCAGTACTTC. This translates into CASSSRQNQFSYEQYF.

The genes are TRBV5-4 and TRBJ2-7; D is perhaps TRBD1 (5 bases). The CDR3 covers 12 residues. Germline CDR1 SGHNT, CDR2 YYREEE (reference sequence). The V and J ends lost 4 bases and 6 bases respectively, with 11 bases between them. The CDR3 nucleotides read TGTGCCAGCAGCCTCGACAGAACCGAGCAGTACTTC. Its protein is CASSLDRTEQYF.